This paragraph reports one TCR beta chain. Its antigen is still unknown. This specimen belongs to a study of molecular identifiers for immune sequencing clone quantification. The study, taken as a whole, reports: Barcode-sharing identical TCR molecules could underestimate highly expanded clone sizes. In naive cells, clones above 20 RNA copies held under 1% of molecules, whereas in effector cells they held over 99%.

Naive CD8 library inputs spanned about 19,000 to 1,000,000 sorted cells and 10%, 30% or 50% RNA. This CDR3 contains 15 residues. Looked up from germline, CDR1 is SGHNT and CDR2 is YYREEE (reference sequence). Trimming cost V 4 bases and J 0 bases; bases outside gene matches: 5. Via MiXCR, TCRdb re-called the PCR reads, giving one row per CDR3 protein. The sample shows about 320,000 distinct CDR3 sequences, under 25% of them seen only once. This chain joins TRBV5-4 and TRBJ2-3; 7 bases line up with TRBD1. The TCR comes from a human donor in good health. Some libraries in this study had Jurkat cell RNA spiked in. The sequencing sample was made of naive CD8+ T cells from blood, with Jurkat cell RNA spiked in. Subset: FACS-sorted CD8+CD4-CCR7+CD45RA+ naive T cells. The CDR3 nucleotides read TGTGCCAGCAGCGAAGACAGGGTTAGCACAGATACGCAGTATTTT. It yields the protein CASSEDRVSTDTQYF.